These 18 T cell receptor beta chains were sequenced from one sample in a study of blood T cell repertoires in COVID-19 (TCRdb year 2020). The library relied on the immunoSEQ multiplex PCR assay. Held by TCRdb, this immuneACCESS table contains in-frame sequences only and omits some clones. Under half of the omission traces to an unresolved V gene where checked; the cause of the rest is unknown. This sample comprises under 200,000 clones, about 83% of them detected only once. The ten largest make up 7.5% to 9.5% of the sample. Sequencing input: peripheral blood. The source of these receptors is a man in his forties who had recovered from COVID-19.

This chain connects TRBV2 to TRBJ2-3; TRBD2 aligns across 10 bases. V gave up 0 bases and J gave up 3 bases; unmatched junction bases: 6. There are 17 residues in the CDR3. CDR1 is SNHLY, CDR2 FYNNEI, per germline. The CDR3 nucleotides are TGTGCCAGCAGTGAAGCGCTTCCTAGCGGGAGTACAGATACGCAGTATTTT. Its translation: CASSEALPSGSTDTQYF.

In its sample, this clone was seen a few times. This chain connects TRBV6-2 or TRBV6-3 to TRBJ1-2; perhaps TRBD1 as D (6 bases). The germline gives CDR1 MNHEY, CDR2 SVGEGT. The CDR3 has 15 amino acids. The germline V and J ends were trimmed by 6 bases and 2 bases, with 16 bases remaining between them. CDR3 bases: TGTGCCAGCAGCCGGACAAACAGGGCGAACTATGGCTACACCTTC. Protein: CASSRTNRANYGYTF.

This sequence joins TRBV10-3 and TRBJ1-1, with 10 bases lining up with TRBD1. The CDR3 covers 15 residues. Germline CDR1 reads ENHRY; CDR2 reads SYGVKD. Losses at the gene ends were 6 bases for V and 2 bases for J; bases not matched to a gene: 6. CDR3 sequence (DNA): TGTGCCATCAGGGTAGGACAGGGGGACAACACTGAAGCTTTCTTT. Translation gives CAIRVGQGDNTEAFF.

Only one count was recorded for this clone. The chain is built from TRBV3-1 (or the pseudogene TRBV3-2) and TRBJ2-1; TRBD2 matches 7 bases. Unmatched junction bases numbered 8, after V lost 2 bases and J lost 10 bases. CDR1 LGHDT and CDR2 YNNKEL come from the germline V gene (reference sequence). This CDR3 spans 14 amino acids. The CDR3 nucleotides read TGTGCCAGCAGCCAAAATCCCCAAGCGGGGGAGCAGTTCTTC. Protein: CASSQNPQAGEQFF.

The V call is TRBV19, the J call TRBJ1-1; 9 bases are shared with TRBD1. The CDR3 length is 13 residues. CDR1 and CDR2 from the germline V gene are LNHDA and SQIVND (reference sequence). J lost 4 bases, V lost 4 bases, and 1 base had no gene match. CDR3 nucleotides: TGTGCCAGTAGTACACAGGGGGCCACTGAAGCTTTCTTT. As protein: CASSTQGATEAFF.

A few counts support this clone. This sequence joins TRBV5-8 and TRBJ2-2, with 11 bases fitting TRBD2. From germline, CDR1 is SGHTS and CDR2 YDEGEE. V dropped 0 bases and J dropped 3; count of bases not matched to a gene: 4. The CDR3 sequence is 17 residues long. The DNA for the CDR3 is TGTGCCAGCAGCTTGGGACTAGCGGGGCGATACACCGGGGAGCTGTTTTTT. This codes for CASSLGLAGRYTGELFF.

For the CDR3, the DNA is TGTGCCAGCAGCGAAGGACACAGCTCCTACGAGCAGTACTTC. Protein sequence: CASSEGHSSYEQYF. The V call is TRBV9, the J call TRBJ2-7, with a possible D match to TRBD1 (5 bases). This CDR3 has 14 amino acids. Germline loops: CDR1 SGDLS, CDR2 YYNGEE. Trimming pared 3 bases from V and 0 bases from J, leaving 10 bases between.

The gene calls are TRBV5-8 and TRBJ2-5; the match to TRBD2 covers 11 bases. Germline trimming cut 3 bases from V and 1 base from J; bases unmatched to any gene: 2. Germline values: CDR1 SGHTS, CDR2 YDEGEE. This CDR3 spans 15 amino acids. For the CDR3, the DNA is TGTGCCAGCAGCTGGGGGACTAGCGGCCAAGAGACCCAGTACTTC. Protein sequence: CASSWGTSGQETQYF.

The chain links TRBV4-3 to TRBJ1-4, with TRBD1 identical over 7 bases. CDR3 length: 16 amino acids. The J segment lost 5 bases and the V segment lost 0 bases, leaving 6 bases of the junction unmatched. Germline CDR1 LGHNA, CDR2 YSLEER. The CDR3 region has the DNA TGCGCCAGCAGCCAAGATTCGACAGGGACAAATGAAAAACTGTTTTTT. Protein sequence: CASSQDSTGTNEKLFF.

The rearrangement uses TRBV5-1 and TRBJ1-1; unclear D gene. Looked up from germline, CDR1 is SGHRS and CDR2 is YFSETQ. V lost 3 bases and J lost 0, with 9 bases in between. The CDR3 loop spans 14 amino acids. The CDR3 sequence: CASSSEGLNTEAFF. The CDR3 DNA reads as TGCGCCAGCAGCTCGGAGGGTCTGAACACTGAAGCTTTCTTT.

The chain carries TRBV28 and TRBJ2-1; D ambiguous. The V end lost 3 bases, the J end lost 8 bases, and 11 bases lay between the germline ends. The CDR3 loop spans 13 amino acids. Germline V gene sequence: CDR1 MDHEN, CDR2 SYDVKM. Written as DNA, the CDR3 is TGTGCCAGCAGTTTTGGTTCGAGCTATGAGCAGTTCTTC. It is translated as CASSFGSSYEQFF.

The chain links TRBV9 to TRBJ1-5; 8 nucleotides match TRBD1. Trimming cost V 4 bases and J 6 bases; bases outside gene matches: 9. The CDR3 loop spans 15 amino acids. Per germline, CDR1 SGDLS and CDR2 YYNGEE. In DNA, the CDR3 is TGTGCCAGCAGCTCTCACAGGGGGAGAGGTCAGCCCCAGCATTTT. As protein: CASSSHRGRGQPQHF.

The chain employs TRBV2 and TRBJ2-1, with D unclear. The V gene lost 6 bases and the J gene lost 15 bases, with 33 bases spanning the gap. This CDR3 has 17 residues. Germline values: CDR1 SNHLY, CDR2 FYNNEI. CDR3 DNA sequence: TGTGCCAGCAGCGCCCCCCCTAGTAGTCTAAGTGTGCAAAATCCGTTCTTC. It encodes CASSAPPSSLSVQNPFF.

The chain links TRBV30 to TRBJ1-1; 8 bases line up with TRBD1. Trimming removed 4 bases from V and 0 bases from J; junction bases left unmatched: 4. This CDR3 is 14 amino acids long. Germline V gene lookup returns CDR1 GTSNPN and CDR2 SVGIG (reference sequence). The DNA of the CDR3 is TGTGCCTGGACCGGGACAGGCTTGAACACTGAAGCTTTCTTT. This sequence encodes CAWTGTGLNTEAFF.

This clone showed up just once. The CDR3, as DNA: TGTGCCAGCAGCCAAGGTCCTCCCGGGGTCGGGTGGGCAGATACGCAGTATTTT. This translates into CASSQGPPGVGWADTQYF. The chain recombines TRBV4-2 with TRBJ2-3; D may be TRBD2 (5 bases). CDR3 length: 18 residues. Germline V CDR1 and CDR2: LGHNA, YNFKEQ. Trimming shortened V by 1 base and J by 4 bases, and 21 bases separated the two germline ends.

The chain has TRBV19 and TRBJ2-3, with 11 bases lining up with TRBD1. The V gene's germline CDR1 is LNHDA and CDR2 SQIVND (reference sequence). V was clipped by 5 bases and J by 5 bases; unmatched bases: 9. This CDR3 is built from 16 residues. CDR3 region: CASSGPDRGLGDTQYF. CDR3 nucleotides: TGTGCCAGTAGTGGCCCGGACAGGGGGCTGGGAGATACGCAGTATTTT.

This clone was picked up a small number of times. The CDR3 spells CATENRALSSGYGYTF. The CDR3 DNA reads as TGTGCCACCGAGAACCGGGCCCTCTCCAGCGGCTATGGCTACACCTTC. The rearrangement links TRBV19 to TRBJ1-2; D is undetermined. Germline V CDR1 and CDR2: LNHDA, SQIVND (reference sequence). The CDR3 contains 16 residues. V gave up 10 bases and J gave up 4 bases, with 25 bases separating them.

The chain couples TRBV7-8 to TRBJ1-3; no clear D. The CDR3 is 15 residues long. V was shortened by 5 bases and J by 0 bases, with 11 bases between the two germline ends. CDR1 and CDR2 (germline): SGHVS, FQNEAQ. CDR3 coding DNA: TGTGCCAGCAGCGCCCGGTCGAGCTCTGGAAACACCATATATTTT. Its protein product is CASSARSSSGNTIYF.